Below, 18 T cell receptor beta chains from the same sample are listed, as sequenced in a study of OX40 agonist ivuxolimab in advanced cancers. The protocol was immunoSEQ multiplex PCR, while the TCRdb copy is restricted to in-frame clones and leaves out a portion. The table lists some 48,000 clones, nearly 95% of them singletons, with 6% to 8% in the top ten. Sequences were derived from CD4+ or CD8+ T cells sorted from blood, sampled in a trial of the OX40 agonist ivuxolimab. All receptors come from an adult with an advanced solid tumor such as melanoma, head and neck, liver or kidney cancer.

The gene calls are TRBV7-6 and TRBJ2-1; the D gene is possibly TRBD2 (5 bases). The CDR3 length is 12 residues. Trimming took off 8 bases at V and 6 bases at J, with 11 bases between the two ends. Per germline, CDR1 SGHVS and CDR2 FNYEAQ. For the CDR3, the DNA is TGTGCCAGCGGGCGGCGGGCCAATGAGCAGTTCTTC. This codes for CASGRRANEQFF.

This clone turned up a few times. The CDR3 region is CASSPSLPGQKNTEAFF. The CDR3 DNA follows: TGTGCCAGCAGTCCCAGCTTACCGGGACAGAAGAACACTGAAGCTTTCTTT. This sequence joins TRBV27 and TRBJ1-1; 7 positions match TRBD1. Trimming cost V 5 bases and J 1 base; bases outside gene matches: 13. This CDR3 comprises 17 residues. Germline-derived CDR1 and CDR2 are MNHEY and SMNVEV (reference sequence).

This clone was picked up one time. The chain couples TRBV27 to TRBJ2-1; D gene unclear. Germline V gene sequence: CDR1 MNHEY, CDR2 SMNVEV (reference sequence). The CDR3 spans 12 residues. V shed 5 bases and J shed 5 bases, with 7 bases lying between them. This CDR3 is CASSDGNNEQFF. The DNA for the CDR3 is TGTGCCAGCAGTGATGGTAACAATGAGCAGTTCTTC.

This chain connects TRBV27 to TRBJ2-7, with 10 nucleotides matching TRBD1. This CDR3 contains 15 residues. V trimming: 3 bases; J trimming: 2 bases; junction bases outside the gene matches: 4. Germline CDR1 MNHEY, CDR2 SMNVEV (reference sequence). The CDR3 DNA reads TGTGCCAGCAGTTTTAGGGGGACAGGGGCCTACGAGCAGTACGTC. Protein: CASSFRGTGAYEQYV.

The chain employs TRBV9 and TRBJ2-1; D is perhaps TRBD2 (5 bases). V lost 3 bases to trimming and J lost 0 bases, with 13 bases between them. Germline lookup yields CDR1 SGDLS and CDR2 YYNGEE. The length of the CDR3 is 16 residues. CDR3 protein: CASSEAGVSSYNEQFF. In DNA form, the CDR3 reads TGTGCCAGCAGCGAGGCCGGGGTAAGCTCCTACAATGAGCAGTTCTTC.

This clone has just a few counts. The chain combines TRBV2 with TRBJ2-7; possible D gene TRBD1, 5 bases. CDR1 and CDR2 (germline): SNHLY, FYNNEI. V gave up 9 bases and J gave up 3 bases, with 9 bases separating them. This CDR3 spans 11 amino acids. The CDR3 DNA reads TGTGCCAGTACCCAGGGCTACGAGCAGTACTTC. This gives the protein CASTQGYEQYF.

The gene calls are TRBV6-5 and TRBJ2-7; D possibly corresponds to TRBD2 (6 bases). The V end lost 5 bases, the J end lost 2 bases, and 10 bases lay between the germline ends. CDR3 size: 13 residues. Per germline, CDR1 MNHEY and CDR2 SVGAGI. CDR3 sequence: CASSIAGPYEQYF. CDR3 in DNA: TGTGCCAGCAGTATCGCGGGACCCTACGAGCAGTACTTC.

The J gene is TRBJ2-7, the V gene TRBV15, with TRBD2 as a possible D gene (5 bases). CDR1 and CDR2 (germline): LNHNV, YYDKDF (reference sequence). V was shortened by 1 base and J by 4 bases, with 8 bases between the two germline ends. The CDR3 totals 13 residues. The CDR3 loop is CATSRGLAYEQYF. The CDR3, as DNA: TGTGCCACCAGCAGAGGGCTAGCATACGAGCAGTACTTC.

This clone was seen a handful of times. The rearrangement uses TRBV6-5 and TRBJ2-1; 10 bases map to TRBD1. The germline V gene has CDR1 MNHEY and CDR2 SVGAGI. The CDR3 loop spans 13 amino acids. J lost 8 bases, V lost 8 bases, and 6 bases had no gene match. CDR3 DNA: TGTGCCAGCTCCGGGACAGGGGAGTATGAGCAGTTCTTC. Its translation: CASSGTGEYEQFF.

The V gene is TRBV19, the J gene TRBJ1-5; TRBD1 might be the D (5 bases). This CDR3 contains 16 residues. Germline-derived CDR1 and CDR2 are LNHDA and SQIVND (reference sequence). Trimming stripped 3 bases from V and 4 bases from J, with 16 bases between. In nucleotides, the CDR3 is TGTGCCAGTAGTATGATAACCCGGGACCGTAATCAGCCCCAGCATTTT. It encodes CASSMITRDRNQPQHF.

The chain recombines TRBV19 with TRBJ1-1; the D gene is possibly TRBD1 (6 bases). The V end lost 10 bases, the J end lost 4 bases, and 19 bases lay between the germline ends. CDR1 and CDR2 (germline): LNHDA, SQIVND (reference sequence). This CDR3 region has 14 residues. In nucleotides, the CDR3 is TGTGCCATAGTCCCCTCGGGGGCATTCACTGAAGCTTTCTTT. Translating gives CAIVPSGAFTEAFF.

The chain recombines TRBV21-1 with TRBJ2-3. TRBV21-1 is a documented pseudogene. The CDR3 sequence is 11 residues long. The CDR3 sequence: CASIRTDTQYF. For the CDR3, the DNA is TGTGCCAGCATCCGCACAGATACGCAGTATTTT.

The chain has TRBV27 and TRBJ1-5, with D unclear. Germline loops: CDR1 MNHEY, CDR2 SMNVEV (reference sequence). Trimming took 5 bases from V and 0 from J, leaving 11 bases between them. This CDR3 is built from 15 residues. The CDR3 reads CASSLGSFSNQPQHF. CDR3 sequence (DNA): TGTGCCAGCAGTCTCGGGTCTTTTAGCAATCAGCCCCAGCATTTT.

The rearrangement joins TRBV27 to TRBJ1-5; D is uncertain. Germline V gene sequence: CDR1 MNHEY, CDR2 SMNVEV (reference sequence). V was pared by 0 bases and J by 0 bases, with 9 bases between. The CDR3 has 16 residues. The CDR3 nucleotides read TGTGCCAGCAGTTTATCAGGGCCATATAGCAATCAGCCCCAGCATTTT. This codes for CASSLSGPYSNQPQHF.

V and J are TRBV7-9 and TRBJ1-2; a possible D gene is TRBD1 (6 bases). V lost 2 bases and J 3 bases, leaving 10 bases between the germline ends. Germline CDR1 SEHNR, CDR2 FQNEAQ (reference sequence). The CDR3 consists of 14 residues. CDR3 protein: CASSLTAGDYGYTF. The CDR3 DNA reads as TGTGCCAGCAGCTTAACCGCAGGGGACTATGGCTACACCTTC.

The CDR3 DNA is TGTGCCATCCTCTCAGGGGGCAGAAACTATGGCTACACCTTC. This gives the protein CAILSGGRNYGYTF. This sequence joins TRBV10-3 and TRBJ1-2, with 8 bases fitting TRBD1. Germline trimming cut 8 bases from V and 2 bases from J; bases unmatched to any gene: 7. Germline-derived CDR1 and CDR2 are ENHRY and SYGVKD. The CDR3 is 14 amino acids.

V is TRBV10-2 and J is TRBJ1-5; the D is unclear. This CDR3 is 17 amino acids long. Germline CDR1 and CDR2: WSHSY and SAAADI. V was pared by 2 bases and J by 4 bases, with 18 bases between. CDR3 sequence (DNA): TGCGCCAGCAGTGAGAAATTCGGACCCGGACCAAATCAGCCCCAGCATTTT. Amino acid sequence: CASSEKFGPGPNQPQHF.

This chain uses TRBV15 with TRBJ1-1; D unresolved. The length of the CDR3 is 13 residues. With 3 bases removed from V and 9 bases from J, the gap between germline ends came to 14 bases. In germline, CDR1 is LNHNV, CDR2 YYDKDF (reference sequence). DNA for the CDR3: TGTGCCACCAGCAGTAGATCCGGCGGAAAAGCTTTCTTT. Translating gives CATSSRSGGKAFF.